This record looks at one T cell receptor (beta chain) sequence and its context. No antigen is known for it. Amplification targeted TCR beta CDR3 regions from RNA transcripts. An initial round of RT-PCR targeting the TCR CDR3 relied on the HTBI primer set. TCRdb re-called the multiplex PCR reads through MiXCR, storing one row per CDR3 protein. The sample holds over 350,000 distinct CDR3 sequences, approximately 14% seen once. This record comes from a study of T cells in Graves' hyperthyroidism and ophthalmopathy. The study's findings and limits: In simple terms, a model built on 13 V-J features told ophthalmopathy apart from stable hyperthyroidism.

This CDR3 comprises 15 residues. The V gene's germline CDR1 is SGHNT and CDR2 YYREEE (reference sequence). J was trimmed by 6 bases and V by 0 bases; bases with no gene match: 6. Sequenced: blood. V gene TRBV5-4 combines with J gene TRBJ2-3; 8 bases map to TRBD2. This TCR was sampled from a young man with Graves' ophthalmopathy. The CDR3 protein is CASSLVSGMTDTQYF. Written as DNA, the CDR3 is TGTGCCAGCAGCTTGGTTAGCGGGATGACGGATACGCAGTATTTT.